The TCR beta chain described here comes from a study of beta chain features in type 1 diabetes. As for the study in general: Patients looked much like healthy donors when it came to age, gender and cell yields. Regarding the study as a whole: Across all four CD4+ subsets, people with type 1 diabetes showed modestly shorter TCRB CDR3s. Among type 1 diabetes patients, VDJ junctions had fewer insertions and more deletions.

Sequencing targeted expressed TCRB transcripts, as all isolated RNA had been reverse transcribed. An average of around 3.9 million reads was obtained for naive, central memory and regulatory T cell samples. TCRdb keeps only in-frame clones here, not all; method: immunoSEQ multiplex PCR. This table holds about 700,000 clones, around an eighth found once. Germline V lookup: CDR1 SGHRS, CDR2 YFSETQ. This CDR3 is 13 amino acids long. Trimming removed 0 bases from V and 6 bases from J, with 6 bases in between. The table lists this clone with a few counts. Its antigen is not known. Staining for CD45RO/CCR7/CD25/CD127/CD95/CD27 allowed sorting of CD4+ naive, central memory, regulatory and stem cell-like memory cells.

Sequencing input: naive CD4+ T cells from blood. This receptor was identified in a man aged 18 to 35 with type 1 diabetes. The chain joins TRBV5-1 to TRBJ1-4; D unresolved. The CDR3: CASSLGRDEKLFF. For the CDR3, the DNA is TGCGCCAGCAGCTTGGGCCGCGATGAAAAACTGTTTTTT.